The rows below give T cell receptor beta chains drawn from one sample of a study of T-cell memory formation after mild COVID-19. A single record per CDR3 protein comes from TCRdb applying MiXCR to the 5' RACE reads. The sample consists of about 560,000 distinct CDR3 sequences, about 20% of them appearing once. Material for sequencing was PBMCs or a T cell subset sorted from them (not recorded which). All receptors come from an adult woman who had mild COVID-19 (a few samples of this study predate the infection). Cell type and time point are not known. Each CDR3 is given with its conserved first and last residue. D genes are given only for firm matches. Clone size is stated in some rows and not others, as once, few, many or a class when expanded.

V gene	J gene	clone size	D gene	CDR3 DNA	CDR3 protein
TRBV7-9	TRBJ1-1	NA	NA	TGTGCCAGCAGCTTACTTCTGGGTCATCACACTGAAGCTTTCTTT	CASSLLLGHHTEAFF
TRBV5-1	TRBJ2-3	few	TRBD2	TGCGCCAGCAGCCAAAGGGCGGGGGGCCCTACAGATACGCAGTATTTT	CASSQRAGGPTDTQYF
TRBV4-3	TRBJ2-1	NA	NA	TGCGCCAGCAGCCAGAGGGATGAGGTAGGGGGGTTCGGAGGCGATGAGCAGTTCTTC	CASSQRDEVGGFGGDEQFF
TRBV7-6	TRBJ2-7	few	TRBD1	TGTGCCAGCAGCTTCGGACAGGACTCGTACGAGCAGTACTTC	CASSFGQDSYEQYF
TRBV5-1	TRBJ2-5	many	TRBD1	TGCGCCAGCAGTCGATCAGGGGGATGGGAGACCCAGTACTTC	CASSRSGGWETQYF
TRBV7-9	TRBJ2-7	NA	NA	TGTGCCAGCAGCTTGGTGACAGGACGGGTCGAGCAGTACTTC	CASSLVTGRVEQYF
TRBV24-1	TRBJ2-1	few	TRBD2	TGTGCCACCAGTGATTTGCATCCAGCGGGAGGGAATGAGCAGTTCTTC	CATSDLHPAGGNEQFF
TRBV4-2	TRBJ1-2	NA	NA	TGTGCCAGCAGCCCTGGGACCGCCCCCTATGGCTACACCTTC	CASSPGTAPYGYTF
TRBV6-5	TRBJ2-1	NA	TRBD2	TGTGCCAGCAGTGACGGGGGACTAGCGGGAGAAGGGCCTTACAATGAGCAGTTCTTC	CASSDGGLAGEGPYNEQFF
TRBV4-3	TRBJ2-7	few	TRBD2	TGCGCCAGCAGCCGGGGACTAGCGGTATACGAGCAGTACTTC	CASSRGLAVYEQYF
TRBV4-1	TRBJ1-2	few	NA	TGCGCCAGCAGCCAAGATCCCTGGGGGCGAGACTATGGCTACACCTTC	CASSQDPWGRDYGYTF
TRBV7-6	TRBJ2-3	NA	TRBD2	TGTGCCAGCAGCTTAAGACTGCTAGCGGGGGTGAGGGATACGCAGTATTTT	CASSLRLLAGVRDTQYF
TRBV10-3	TRBJ1-5	NA	NA	TGTGCCATCAGTGAGTCAGCGGGGAATCAGCCCCAGCATTTT	CAISESAGNQPQHF
TRBV27	TRBJ1-6	few	NA	TGTGCCAGCAGTCCCATACCCCCCGGTAGTTCACCCCTCCACTTT	CASSPIPPGSSPLHF
TRBV9	TRBJ2-3	many	NA	TGTGCCAGCAGCGTAGCTAGCACAGATACGCAGTATTTT	CASSVASTDTQYF
TRBV7-9	TRBJ1-5	NA	TRBD1	TGTGCCCGGGACAGGGGCAATCAGCCCCAGCATTTT	CARDRGNQPQHF
TRBV11-3	TRBJ2-1	few	TRBD2	TGTGCCAGCAGCTCCCTTGGGCGGGAGGGCAATGAGCAGTTCTTC	CASSSLGREGNEQFF
TRBV15	TRBJ2-7	NA	TRBD1	TGTGCCACCAGCACTCGAGGGACAGGGGCTTTGGACGAGCAGTACTTC	CATSTRGTGALDEQYF
TRBV12-3/TRBV12-4	TRBJ2-1	NA	NA	TGTGCCAGCAGTTCGGCCGGGACTCGTCCAAACAATGAGCAGTTCTTC	CASSSAGTRPNNEQFF
TRBV6-2/TRBV6-3	TRBJ2-5	NA	NA	TGTGCCAGCAGTTACTTTGGGACCCAGTACTTC	CASSYFGTQYF
TRBV20-1	TRBJ2-5	NA	TRBD2	TGCAGTGCTAGCGGGCTAGCGGGAGAGGTGCGAGAGACCCAGTACTTC	CSASGLAGEVRETQYF
TRBV3-1	TRBJ2-3	NA	TRBD2	TGTGCCAGCAGCCACGAACGCCCGGGACTAGCATATCCAGATACGCAGTATTTT	CASSHERPGLAYPDTQYF
TRBV6-5	TRBJ2-1	NA	TRBD2	TGTGCCAGCAGTATACTTACTTTAGCGGGAGGCAGCTACAATGAGCAGTTCTTC	CASSILTLAGGSYNEQFF
TRBV5-1	TRBJ2-5	NA	NA	TGCGCCAGCAGCTTTCGGGATCCTCAGGGGTGGACCCAGTACTTC	CASSFRDPQGWTQYF
TRBV30	TRBJ2-1	NA	TRBD2	TGTGCCACTAAAGCGGGAGAGTACAATGAGCAGTTCTTC	CATKAGEYNEQFF
TRBV15	TRBJ1-1	NA	NA	TGTGCCACCAGCAGAGATCACCAAGGTTTGGCTGAAGCTTTCTTT	CATSRDHQGLAEAFF
TRBV21-1	TRBJ2-5	NA	NA	TGTGCCAGCAGCCCTGGGGCGTGCCAAGAGACCCAGTACTTC	CASSPGACQETQYF
TRBV12-3/TRBV12-4	TRBJ2-5	NA	NA	TGTGCCAGCAGTTTAGGGGCTAGCGTACAAGAGACCCAGTACTTC	CASSLGASVQETQYF
TRBV7-8	TRBJ2-1	many	TRBD2	TGTGCCAGCAGCTTAAGACCACTAGCGGGAGCATACAATGAGCAGTTCTTC	CASSLRPLAGAYNEQFF
TRBV5-4	TRBJ2-7	few	TRBD1	TGTGCCAGCAGCTTGGAGGACAGGGCTTCCTACGAGCAGTACTTC	CASSLEDRASYEQYF
TRBV28	TRBJ1-3	few	NA	TGTGCCAGCAGTTTATTGGCTATTCGGGCAGTCTCTGGAAACACCATATATTTT	CASSLLAIRAVSGNTIYF
TRBV12-3/TRBV12-4	TRBJ2-1	NA	TRBD2	TGTGCCAGCAGTCCACTAGCGGGATTCGGCAATGAGCAGTTCTTC	CASSPLAGFGNEQFF
TRBV5-6	TRBJ2-1	NA	TRBD2	TGTGCCAGCAGTGGACTGGGAGGGGACAATGAGCAGTTCTTC	CASSGLGGDNEQFF
TRBV7-9	TRBJ2-7	many	TRBD2	TGTGCCAGCAGCTTAGCGAAAGCGGGGCCCCTCTACGAGCAGTACTTC	CASSLAKAGPLYEQYF
TRBV7-3	TRBJ2-7	few	NA	TGTGCCAGCAGCTTAGAAAGGTTGTCCGAGCAGTACTTC	CASSLERLSEQYF
TRBV2	TRBJ2-3	few	NA	TGTGCCAGCAGTGATACGTTCCGGGGGAGCACAGATACGCAGTATTTT	CASSDTFRGSTDTQYF
TRBV6-2/TRBV6-3	TRBJ2-1	many	NA	TGTGCCAGCAGTGCCCAAACTGCCGGGTACTACAATGAGCAGTTCTTC	CASSAQTAGYYNEQFF
TRBV4-3	TRBJ2-7	NA	TRBD1	TGCGCCAGCAGCCAAGATTCCTTGCAGGGACAGGGGGCCTACGAGCAGTACTTC	CASSQDSLQGQGAYEQYF
TRBV18	TRBJ2-1	NA	NA	TGTGCCAGCTCACCATCGCCGTTGACGGCTGAGCAGTTCTTC	CASSPSPLTAEQFF